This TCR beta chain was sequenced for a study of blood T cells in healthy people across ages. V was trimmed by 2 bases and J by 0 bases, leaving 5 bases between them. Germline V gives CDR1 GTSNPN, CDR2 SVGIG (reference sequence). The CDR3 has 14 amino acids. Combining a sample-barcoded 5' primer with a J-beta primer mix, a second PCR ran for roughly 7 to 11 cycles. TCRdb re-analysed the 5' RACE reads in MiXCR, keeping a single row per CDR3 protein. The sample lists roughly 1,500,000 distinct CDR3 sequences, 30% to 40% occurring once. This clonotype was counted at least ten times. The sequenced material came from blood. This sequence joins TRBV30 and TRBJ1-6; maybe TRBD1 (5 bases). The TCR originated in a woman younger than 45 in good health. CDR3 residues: CAWSRGSYNSPLHF. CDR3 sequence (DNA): TGTGCCTGGAGTAGGGGCTCCTATAATTCACCCCTCCACTTT.